Here is one TCR beta chain with its context. The data were obtained in a study of cytomegalovirus exposure and HLA in healthy donors. The germline V gene encodes CDR1 SGHAT and CDR2 FQDESV (reference sequence). V was pared by 5 bases and J by 5 bases, with 15 bases between. The CDR3 loop spans 14 amino acids. The PCR was carried out with 60 Vbeta primers and 13 Jbeta primers. This table comes from immunoSEQ multiplex PCR, and its TCRdb copy is limited to in-frame clones, with some not included. This table holds 55,000 to 75,000 clones. The receptor was derived from a male donor in good health and CMV-seronegative. The sample taken for sequencing was PBMCs. The rearrangement uses TRBV11-1 and TRBJ1-1; tentatively, D is TRBD1 (6 bases). CDR3 nucleotides: TGTGCCAGCAGCCTCGGAAAGGGGGTGACTGAAGCTTTCTTT. This translates into CASSLGKGVTEAFF.